Presented here are 10 T cell receptor beta chains from one specimen sequenced in a study of T cell repertoires in cytomegalovirus infection. These TCRs' antigens remain unknown. TCRdb reanalysed the reads using MiXCR and keeps one entry per CDR3 protein. The table records 750,000 to 900,000 distinct CDR3 sequences, 25% to 30% of them present only once. This specimen was cultured CD8+ T cells from PBMCs, taken from culture after CMV antigen stimulation. These receptors originate from a human donor in good health (CMV status not recorded). Some clones in this sample may be carry-over from other donors' samples.

The J gene is TRBJ1-4, the V gene TRBV6-6; perhaps TRBD1 as D (6 bases). V lost 1 base to trimming and J lost 6 bases, with 15 bases between them. This CDR3 has 16 residues. Germline V gene data show CDR1 as MNHNY and CDR2 as SVGAGI (reference sequence). DNA of the CDR3: TGTGCCAGCAGTTACTGGGACACCCTTGAGGATGAAAAACTGTTTTTT. This encodes CASSYWDTLEDEKLFF.

This clonotype was picked up a small number of times. The chain links TRBV10-3 to TRBJ2-7; the D is unclear. Trimming removed 0 bases from V and 0 bases from J, with 6 bases in between. The CDR3 runs to 14 residues. The germline CDR1 and CDR2 sequences are ENHRY and SYGVKD. CDR3 nucleotide sequence: TGTGCCATCAGTGAGTCCGGCAGCTCCTACGAGCAGTACTTC. This sequence encodes CAISESGSSYEQYF.

The chain links TRBV12-3 or TRBV12-4 to TRBJ1-2; a possible D gene is TRBD1 (6 bases). This CDR3 has 14 amino acids. V lost 7 bases, J lost 3 bases, and 15 bases lay in between. This chain's CDR3 is CASTKDSWDYGYTF. DNA for the CDR3: TGTGCCAGCACTAAGGACAGCTGGGACTATGGCTACACCTTC.

This clonotype was counted ten times or more. V and J are TRBV7-9 and TRBJ2-1; D remains ambiguous. Germline-derived CDR1 and CDR2 are SEHNR and FQNEAQ (reference sequence). Trimming cost V 1 base and J 10 bases, with 8 bases left between them. The CDR3 has 12 amino acids. This chain's CDR3 is CASSLEREEQFF. As DNA, the CDR3 is TGTGCCAGCAGCTTAGAGCGCGAAGAGCAGTTCTTC. Full variable domain (rest looked up from reference TRBV7-9 and TRBJ2-1): DTGVSQNPRHKITKRGQNVTFRCDPISEHNRLYWYRQTLGQGPEFLTYFQNEAQLEKSRLLSDRFSAERPKGSFSTLEIQRTEQGDSAMYLCASSLEREEQFFGPGTRLTVL.

The count of this clonotype is one. CDR3: CASSSGQYPYEQYV. The CDR3 nucleotides read TGTGCCAGCAGTTCCGGACAGTATCCTTACGAGCAGTACGTC. The chain couples TRBV6-1 to TRBJ2-7; D is perhaps TRBD1 (6 bases). This CDR3 has 14 residues. V lost 5 bases and J 4 bases, leaving 15 bases between the germline ends. CDR1 is MNHNS, CDR2 SASEGT, per germline.

This clonotype showed up just a few times. The chain links TRBV28 to TRBJ2-7; TRBD1 matches at 7 bases. Germline assignment: CDR1 MDHEN and CDR2 SYDVKM. This CDR3 has 14 amino acids. The junction had 7 bases not matched to a gene; V was cut back by 6 bases and J by 2 bases. The CDR3 coding sequence is TGTGCCAGCAGGCCCGGGACAGATGCCTACGAGCAGTACGTC. It translates to CASRPGTDAYEQYV.

The V gene is TRBV5-1, the J gene TRBJ2-5; D is uncertain. V was trimmed by 6 bases and J by 5 bases, leaving 14 bases between them. Germline CDR1 and CDR2: SGHRS and YFSETQ. This CDR3 contains 13 residues. CDR3 amino acids: CASKDGVGETQYF. As DNA, the CDR3 is TGCGCCAGCAAGGATGGCGTAGGTGAGACCCAGTACTTC. The variable domain in full, with the rest retrieved from reference TRBV5-1 and TRBJ2-5, is KAGVTQTPRYLIKTRGQQVTLSCSPISGHRSVSWYQQTPGQGLQFLFEYFSETQRNKGNFPGRFSGRQFSNSRSEMNVSTLELGDSALYLCASKDGVGETQYFGPGTRLLVL.

This clonotype appeared many times. CDR3 sequence reads: CASSLRRYNEQFF. As DNA, the CDR3 is TGTGCCAGCAGTCTTCGACGGTACAATGAGCAGTTCTTC. The chain carries TRBV27 and TRBJ2-1, with D uncertain. V dropped 5 bases and J dropped 4 bases, with 9 bases sitting between them. The CDR3 is made up of 13 amino acids. Germline V CDR1 and CDR2: MNHEY, SMNVEV (reference sequence).

This clonotype was found a few times. The chain joins TRBV6-5 to TRBJ1-6; 9 bases agree with TRBD1. The V gene's germline CDR1 is MNHEY and CDR2 SVGAGI. The CDR3 has 15 amino acids. V gave up 2 bases and J gave up 10 bases; unmatched junction bases: 6. For the CDR3, the DNA is TGTGCCAGCAGTTACGGGGGACAGGGACACTCACCCCTCCACTTT. Its translation is CASSYGGQGHSPLHF.

This clonotype has only a few counts. This chain connects TRBV6-5 to TRBJ1-5; no firm D call. Germline-derived CDR1 and CDR2 are MNHEY and SVGAGI. The germline V and J ends were trimmed by 2 bases and 4 bases, with 9 bases remaining between them. CDR3 length: 14 residues. In nucleotides, the CDR3 is TGTGCCAGCAGTTACGCCTCGACGAATCAGCCCCAGCATTTT. Amino acid sequence: CASSYASTNQPQHF.